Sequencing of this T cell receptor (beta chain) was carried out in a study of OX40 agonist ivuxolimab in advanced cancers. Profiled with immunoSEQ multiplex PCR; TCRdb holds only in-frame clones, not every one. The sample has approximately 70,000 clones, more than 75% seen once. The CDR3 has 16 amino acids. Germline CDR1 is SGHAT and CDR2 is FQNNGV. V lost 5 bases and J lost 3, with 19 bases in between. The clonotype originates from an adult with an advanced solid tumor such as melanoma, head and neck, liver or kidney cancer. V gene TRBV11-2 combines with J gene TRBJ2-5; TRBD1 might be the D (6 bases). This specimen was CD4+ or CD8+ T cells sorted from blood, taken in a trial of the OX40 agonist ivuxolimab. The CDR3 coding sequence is TGTGCCAGCAGCGCCGTGGGGAGAGGGGGAGAAGAGACCCAGTACTTC. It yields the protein CASSAVGRGGEETQYF. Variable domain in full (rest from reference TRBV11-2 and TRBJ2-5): EAGVAQSPRYKIIEKRQSVAFWCNPISGHATLYWYQQILGQGPKLLIQFQNNGVVDDSQLPKDRFSAERLKGVDSTLKIQPAKLEDSAVYLCASSAVGRGGEETQYFGPGTRLLVL.